This T cell receptor beta chain was found in a study of blood T cells in healthy people across ages. Notes on the study in general: TCR beta diversity correlated strongly with naive T cell percentage.

This clonotype was detected once. Antigen specificity is unknown. The CDR3 totals 16 residues. V lost 2 bases, J lost 2 bases, and 13 bases lay in between. CDR1 is MNHNY, CDR2 SVGAGI, per germline (reference sequence). PCR was performed a second time for about 7 to 12 cycles using a sample-barcoded 5' primer and a J-beta primer mix. TCRdb passed the 5' RACE reads through MiXCR, listing each CDR3 protein once. This table has 980,000 or so distinct CDR3 sequences, about 48% appearing once. The rearrangement links TRBV6-6 to TRBJ1-5; D is uncertain. The receptor was derived from a man aged 30-40 years in good health. Sequencing used blood. CDR3 nucleotides: TGTGCCAGCAGTTACATGTCTGGGGTAGGCAATCAGCCCCAGCATTTT. It codes for CASSYMSGVGNQPQHF.